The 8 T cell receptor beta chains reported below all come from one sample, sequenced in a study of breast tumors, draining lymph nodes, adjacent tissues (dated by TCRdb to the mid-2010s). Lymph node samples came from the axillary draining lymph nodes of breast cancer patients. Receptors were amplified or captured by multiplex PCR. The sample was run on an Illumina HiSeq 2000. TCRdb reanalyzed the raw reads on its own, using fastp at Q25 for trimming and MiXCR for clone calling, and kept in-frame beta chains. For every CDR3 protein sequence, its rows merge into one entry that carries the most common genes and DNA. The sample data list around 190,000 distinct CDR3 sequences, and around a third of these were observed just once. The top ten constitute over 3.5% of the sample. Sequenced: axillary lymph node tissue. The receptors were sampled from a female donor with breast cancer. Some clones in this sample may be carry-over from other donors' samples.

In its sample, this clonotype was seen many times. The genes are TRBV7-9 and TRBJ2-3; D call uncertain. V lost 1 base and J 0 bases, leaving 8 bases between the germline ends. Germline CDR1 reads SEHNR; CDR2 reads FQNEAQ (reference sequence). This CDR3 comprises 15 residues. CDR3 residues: CASSLVVPSTDTQYF. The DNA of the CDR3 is TGTGCCAGCAGCTTAGTGGTCCCGAGCACAGATACGCAGTATTTT.

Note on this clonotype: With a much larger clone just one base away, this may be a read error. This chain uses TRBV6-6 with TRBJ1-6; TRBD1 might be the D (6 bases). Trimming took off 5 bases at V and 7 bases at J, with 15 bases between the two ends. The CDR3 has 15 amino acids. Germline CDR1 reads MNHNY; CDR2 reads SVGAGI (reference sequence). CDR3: CASSREGQFNSPLHF. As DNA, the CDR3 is TGTGCCAGCAGTCGCGAAGGACAGTTCAATTCACCCCTCCACTTT.

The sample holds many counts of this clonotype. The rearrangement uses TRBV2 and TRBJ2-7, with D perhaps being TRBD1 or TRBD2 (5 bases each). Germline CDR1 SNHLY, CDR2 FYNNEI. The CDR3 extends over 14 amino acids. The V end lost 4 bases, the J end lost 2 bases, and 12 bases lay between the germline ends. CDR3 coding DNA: TGTGCCAGCAGTGGGGACCCCAGAGCCTACGAGCAGTACTTC. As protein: CASSGDPRAYEQYF.

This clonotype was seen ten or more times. The CDR3 DNA sequence: TGTGCCAGCAGCCCACCCAACAGGGGGGCGAGCTATGGCTACACCTTC. The encoded protein is CASSPPNRGASYGYTF. The chain uses TRBV7-8 and TRBJ1-2; 8 positions agree with TRBD1. From germline, CDR1 is SGHVS and CDR2 FQNEAQ. This CDR3 has 16 amino acids. J was trimmed by 4 bases and V by 5 bases; bases with no gene match: 12.

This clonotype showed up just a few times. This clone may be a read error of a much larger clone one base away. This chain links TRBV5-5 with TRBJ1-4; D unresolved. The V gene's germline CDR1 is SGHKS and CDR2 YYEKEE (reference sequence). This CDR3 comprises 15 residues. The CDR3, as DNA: TGTGCCAGCAGCTTCAACTTAGCGCGTAATGAAAAACTGCTTTTT. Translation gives CASSFNLARNEKLLF.

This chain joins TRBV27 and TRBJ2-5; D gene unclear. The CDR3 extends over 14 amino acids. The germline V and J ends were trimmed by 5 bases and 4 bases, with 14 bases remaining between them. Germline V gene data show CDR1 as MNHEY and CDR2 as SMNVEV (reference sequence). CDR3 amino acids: CASSHWGRGETQYF. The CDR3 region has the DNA TGTGCCAGCAGTCACTGGGGTAGAGGAGAGACCCAGTACTTC.

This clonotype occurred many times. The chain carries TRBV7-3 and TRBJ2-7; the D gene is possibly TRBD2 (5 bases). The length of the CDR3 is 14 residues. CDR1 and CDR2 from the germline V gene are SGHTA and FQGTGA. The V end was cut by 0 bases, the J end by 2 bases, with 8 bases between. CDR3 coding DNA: TGTGCCAGCAGCTTAACGGCCGGGACCTACGAGCAGTACTTC. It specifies CASSLTAGTYEQYF.

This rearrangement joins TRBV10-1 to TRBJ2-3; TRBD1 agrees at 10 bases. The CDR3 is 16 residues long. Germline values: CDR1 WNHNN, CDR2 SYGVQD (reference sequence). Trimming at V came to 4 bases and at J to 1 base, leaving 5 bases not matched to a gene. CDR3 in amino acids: CASSVGTGARTDTQYF. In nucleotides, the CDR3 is TGCGCCAGCAGTGTAGGGACAGGGGCCCGCACAGATACGCAGTATTTT.